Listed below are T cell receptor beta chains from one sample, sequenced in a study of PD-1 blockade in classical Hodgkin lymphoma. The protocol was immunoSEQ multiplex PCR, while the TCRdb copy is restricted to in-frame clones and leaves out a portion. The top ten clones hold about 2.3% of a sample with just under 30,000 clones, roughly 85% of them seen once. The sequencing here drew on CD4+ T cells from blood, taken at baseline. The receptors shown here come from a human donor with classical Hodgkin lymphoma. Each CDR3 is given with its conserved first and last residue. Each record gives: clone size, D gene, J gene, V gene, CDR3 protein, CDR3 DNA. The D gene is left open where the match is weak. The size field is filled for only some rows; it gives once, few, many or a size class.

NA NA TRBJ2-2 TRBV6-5 CASSYALSDTGELFF TGTGCCAGCAGTTACGCCCTCTCAGACACCGGGGAGCTGTTTTTT
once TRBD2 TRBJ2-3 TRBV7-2 CASSLRTSGSTDTQYF TGTGCCAGCAGCCTTAGGACTAGCGGGAGCACAGATACGCAGTATTTT
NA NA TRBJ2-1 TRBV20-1 CSALFRDSEFF TGCAGTGCCCTTTTCCGGGACTCGGAGTTCTTC
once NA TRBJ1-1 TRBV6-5 CASTRDSRRDTEAFF TGTGCCAGCACTCGGGACTCTCGCCGTGACACTGAAGCTTTCTTT
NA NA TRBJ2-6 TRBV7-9 CASSTYRGSPGANVLTF TGTGCCAGCAGCACCTATAGGGGTTCACCTGGGGCCAACGTCCTGACTTTC
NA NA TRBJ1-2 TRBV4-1 CASSQEEAGIDGYTF TGCGCCAGCAGCCAAGAGGAGGCAGGGATCGATGGCTACACCTTC
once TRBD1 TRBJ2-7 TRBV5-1 CASSSGQGGISSYEQYF TGCGCCAGCAGCTCTGGACAGGGCGGAATTTCCTCCTACGAGCAGTACTTC
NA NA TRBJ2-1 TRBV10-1 CASSQGFNEQFF TGCGCCAGCAGCCAGGGATTCAATGAGCAGTTCTTC
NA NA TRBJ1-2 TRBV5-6 CASSLKWAGGYTF TGTGCCAGCAGCTTGAAATGGGCAGGCGGCTACACCTTC
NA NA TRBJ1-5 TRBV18 CASSPNRDQPQHF TGTGCCAGCTCACCAAACAGGGATCAGCCCCAGCATTTT
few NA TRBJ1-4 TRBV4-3 CASSRRQSFNEKLFF TGCGCCAGCAGCCGCCGACAGTCATTCAATGAAAAACTGTTTTTT
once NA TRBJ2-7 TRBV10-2 CASRGQAYEQYF TGCGCCAGCAGAGGACAAGCCTACGAGCAGTACTTC
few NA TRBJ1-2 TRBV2 CASSQGRVWSNGYTF TGTGCCAGCAGTCAGGGCCGGGTGTGGTCAAATGGCTACACCTTC
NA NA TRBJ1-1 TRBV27 CASSFRGWDTEAFF TGTGCCAGCAGTTTTAGGGGATGGGACACTGAAGCTTTCTTT
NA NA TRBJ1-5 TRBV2 CASKRGGLNAQHF TGTGCCAGTAAAAGGGGGGGGCTTAATGCCCAGCATTTT
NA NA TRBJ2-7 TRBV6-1 CASSALYRDEQYF TGTGCCAGCAGTGCCCTATACCGGGACGAGCAGTACTTC
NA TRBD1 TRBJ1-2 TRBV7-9 CASSVRDRSVYGYTF TGTGCCAGCAGCGTCCGGGACAGGAGTGTATATGGCTACACCTTC
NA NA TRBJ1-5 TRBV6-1 CASMDRSNQPQHF TGTGCCAGCATGGACAGAAGCAATCAGCCCCAGCATTTT
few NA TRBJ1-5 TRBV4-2 CASSAGRGGNQPQHF TGTGCCAGCAGCGCTGGGAGGGGTGGCAATCAGCCCCAGCATTTT
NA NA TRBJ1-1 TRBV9 CASSPPVRGWRNTEAFF TGTGCCAGCAGCCCCCCGGTGCGGGGATGGAGAAACACTGAAGCTTTCTTT
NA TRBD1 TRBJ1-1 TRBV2 CASSSTGTGDSEAFF TGTGCCAGCAGCTCTACCGGGACAGGGGACTCTGAAGCTTTCTTT
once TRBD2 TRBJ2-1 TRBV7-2 CASSLGLTSGFVEQFF TGTGCCAGCAGCCTGGGATTGACTAGCGGGTTTGTGGAGCAGTTCTTC